Following are 27 T cell receptor beta chains from one sample sequenced in a study of blood T cell repertoires in COVID-19. Profiling relied on immunoSEQ multiplex PCR, and the TCRdb table lists in-frame clones only, not all of them. In the table there are roughly 220,000 clones, approximately 80% of which are singletons. Material: PBMCs or T cells enriched from blood (not recorded which). The receptors stem from a man under 40 with acute COVID-19.

This chain uses TRBV2 with TRBJ1-2; 11 bases map to TRBD1. The CDR3 covers 15 residues. Per the germline V gene, CDR1 is SNHLY and CDR2 is FYNNEI. The V segment lost 3 bases and the J segment 6 bases; nucleotides outside the gene matches: 6. This CDR3 reads CASSEFPGQGDGYTF. CDR3 in DNA: TGTGCCAGCAGTGAGTTTCCGGGACAGGGGGATGGCTACACCTTC.

CDR3 nucleotides: TGTGCCAGCAGCTTGACAGCGCAAGGGTCCGGGGAGCTGTTTTTT. It yields the protein CASSLTAQGSGELFF. The chain links TRBV7-2 to TRBJ2-2, with D perhaps TRBD1 (5 bases). Germline CDR1 and CDR2: SGHTA and FQGNSA. This CDR3 is 15 amino acids long. Deletions cut 3 bases from V and 6 bases from J, with 14 bases between.

This sequence joins TRBV19 and TRBJ1-5; 10 positions match TRBD1. V gave up 6 bases and J gave up 5 bases; unmatched junction bases: 7. This CDR3 region has 15 residues. Per germline, CDR1 LNHDA and CDR2 SQIVND (reference sequence). The CDR3 DNA is TGTGCCAGTAGAATCGCCGGGACAGGGGATCAGCCCCAGCATTTT. It codes for CASRIAGTGDQPQHF. The variable domain in full, completed from reference TRBV19 and TRBJ1-5, reads DGGITQSPKYLFRKEGQNVTLSCEQNLNHDAMYWYRQDPGQGLRLIYYSQIVNDFQKGDIAEGYSVSREKKESFPLTVTSAQKNPTAFYLCASRIAGTGDQPQHFGDGTRLSIL.

The chain combines TRBV5-1 with TRBJ1-4; tentative D call: TRBD1 (5 bases). Looked up from germline, CDR1 is SGHRS and CDR2 is YFSETQ. This CDR3 is built from 14 residues. The V and J ends lost 4 bases and 8 bases respectively, with 15 bases between them. The CDR3 sequence is CASSPSQGGEKLFF. The CDR3 coding sequence is TGCGCCAGCAGCCCAAGCCAGGGTGGGGAAAAACTGTTTTTT.

This clone was counted once. The V gene is TRBV10-3, the J gene TRBJ2-3; D possibly corresponds to TRBD1 (5 bases). The germline V and J ends were trimmed by 0 bases and 4 bases, with 8 bases remaining between them. Germline loops: CDR1 ENHRY, CDR2 SYGVKD. The CDR3 has 14 residues. CDR3 bases: TGTGCCATCAGTGAGTCGACAGCAGCAGATACGCAGTATTTT. Residues: CAISESTAADTQYF.

This clone was recorded once. The chain is built from TRBV2 and TRBJ2-7, with 9 bases matching TRBD2. The V gene's germline CDR1 is SNHLY and CDR2 FYNNEI. V lost 3 bases to trimming and J lost 3 bases; unmatched junction nucleotides: 9. The CDR3 is 16 amino acids. The CDR3: CASSDGAGGVNYEQYF. The CDR3, as DNA: TGTGCCAGCAGTGACGGAGCGGGGGGAGTCAACTACGAGCAGTACTTC.

The V call is TRBV6-5, the J call TRBJ1-2; D might be TRBD1 (5 bases). Trimming stripped 0 bases from V and 8 bases from J, with 13 bases between. The germline gives CDR1 MNHEY, CDR2 SVGAGI. This CDR3 comprises 14 residues. For the CDR3, the DNA is TGTGCCAGCAGTTACTCGCGGGGGATTGGCGGCTACACCTTC. This translates into CASSYSRGIGGYTF.

The gene calls are TRBV7-6 and TRBJ1-1, with 8 bases fitting TRBD1. CDR1 is SGHVS and CDR2 is FNYEAQ in the germline V gene. This CDR3 has 17 residues. V gave up 0 bases and J gave up 3 bases; unmatched junction bases: 9. CDR3 sequence reads: CASSLARGRMEDTEAFF. The CDR3 DNA follows: TGTGCCAGCAGCTTAGCCAGGGGGCGCATGGAAGACACTGAAGCTTTCTTT.

This sequence joins TRBV10-3 and TRBJ1-2, with 9 bases that match TRBD1. The length of the CDR3 is 14 residues. The junction had 7 bases not matched to a gene; V was cut back by 5 bases and J by 6 bases. Germline V CDR1 and CDR2: ENHRY, SYGVKD. The CDR3 nucleotides read TGTGCCATCAGTCCCGGGACAGGGATTAATGGCTACACCTTC. Translating gives CAISPGTGINGYTF.

The genes are TRBV15 and TRBJ1-1; D is unresolved. Germline CDR1 reads LNHNV; CDR2 reads YYDKDF (reference sequence). The CDR3 is 14 residues long. The V gene lost 1 base and the J gene lost 4 bases, with 10 bases spanning the gap. CDR3 sequence: CATSRGFSPTEAFF. For the CDR3, the DNA is TGTGCCACCAGCAGAGGTTTCAGTCCCACTGAAGCTTTCTTT.

The DNA of the CDR3 is TGTGCCAGCAGCTCGCCGGGGGGGACAGTAAATGAGCAGTTCTTC. It yields the protein CASSSPGGTVNEQFF. The genes are TRBV7-2 and TRBJ2-1, with D perhaps matching TRBD2 (8 bases). Trimming removed 4 bases from V and 7 bases from J, with 17 bases in between. This CDR3 spans 15 amino acids. The V gene's germline CDR1 is SGHTA and CDR2 FQGNSA.

V gene TRBV6-2 or TRBV6-3 combines with J gene TRBJ2-1, with no clear D. Germline V gives CDR1 MNHEY, CDR2 SVGEGT. V lost 4 bases and J 3 bases, leaving 19 bases between the germline ends. The length of the CDR3 is 17 residues. CDR3 in amino acids: CASSFGFPHTSYNEQFF. The CDR3, as DNA: TGTGCCAGCAGTTTTGGTTTTCCCCACACCAGCTACAATGAGCAGTTCTTC.

The chain employs TRBV28 and TRBJ2-3; TRBD1 matches 7 bases. This CDR3 has 14 amino acids. The germline CDR1 and CDR2 sequences are MDHEN and SYDVKM. The V and J ends lost 5 bases and 2 bases, in that order; junction bases with no gene match: 4. The CDR3: CASSQTGSTDTQYF. The CDR3 region has the DNA TGTGCCAGCAGTCAGACAGGGTCCACAGATACGCAGTATTTT.

J is TRBJ2-7 and V is TRBV29-1, with D possibly being TRBD1 (6 bases). V lost 1 base and J 2 bases, leaving 9 bases between the germline ends. CDR1 is SQVTM, CDR2 ANQGSEA, per germline. CDR3 length: 13 amino acids. CDR3 protein: CSVEVGTPYEQYF. Written as DNA, the CDR3 is TGCAGCGTTGAAGTAGGGACACCCTACGAGCAGTACTTC.

The chain combines TRBV2 with TRBJ1-3; D ambiguous. CDR1 SNHLY and CDR2 FYNNEI come from the germline V gene. The CDR3 runs to 13 residues. V was cut by 6 bases and J by 1 base, with 7 bases left in between. The CDR3 region is CASRDTSGNTIYF. The CDR3 DNA sequence: TGTGCCAGCAGAGACACATCTGGAAACACCATATATTTT.

The chain employs TRBV6-1 and TRBJ1-6; tentatively, D is TRBD1 (6 bases). CDR1 is MNHNS and CDR2 is SASEGT in the germline V gene. The germline V and J ends were trimmed by 2 bases and 4 bases, with 9 bases remaining between them. This CDR3 has 15 amino acids. CDR3 sequence reads: CASSERQAYNSPLHF. CDR3 coding DNA: TGTGCCAGCAGTGAACGACAGGCTTATAATTCACCCCTCCACTTT.

The chain has TRBV9 and TRBJ2-5, with D tentatively TRBD2 (6 bases). The V gene lost 2 bases and the J gene lost 4 bases, with 18 bases spanning the gap. The germline gives CDR1 SGDLS, CDR2 YYNGEE. This CDR3 has 16 amino acids. The DNA for the CDR3 is TGTGCCAGCAGCGTTGACGGACTAAAGCGGAGAGAGACCCAGTACTTC. Amino acid sequence: CASSVDGLKRRETQYF.

This rearrangement joins TRBV5-1 to TRBJ1-2; 9 bases are a match to TRBD1. The CDR3 is 13 amino acids. CDR1 SGHRS and CDR2 YFSETQ come from the germline V gene. V lost 4 bases, J lost 8 bases, and 6 bases stayed unmatched. CDR3 residues: CASSGTGLGGYTF. Written as DNA, the CDR3 is TGCGCCAGCAGCGGGACAGGGCTTGGGGGCTACACCTTC. Combining the CDR3 with reference TRBV5-1 and TRBJ1-2 gives the whole variable domain KAGVTQTPRYLIKTRGQQVTLSCSPISGHRSVSWYQQTPGQGLQFLFEYFSETQRNKGNFPGRFSGRQFSNSRSEMNVSTLELGDSALYLCASSGTGLGGYTFGSGTRLTVV.

This clone was seen a few times. The CDR3 DNA reads as TGTGCCAGCAGCGTAACAGGGAGCACCGGGGAGCTGTTTTTT. Translation gives CASSVTGSTGELFF. The chain uses TRBV9 and TRBJ2-2, with D perhaps matching TRBD1 (6 bases). V shed 1 base and J shed 4 bases, with 8 bases lying between them. Germline V gene sequence: CDR1 SGDLS, CDR2 YYNGEE. The CDR3 loop spans 14 amino acids.

V is TRBV7-9 and J is TRBJ2-3; a weak D match, TRBD2 (6 bases). The V and J ends lost 5 bases and 0 bases respectively, with 12 bases between them. CDR3 size: 15 residues. CDR1 and CDR2 from the germline V gene are SEHNR and FQNEAQ (reference sequence). In nucleotides, the CDR3 is TGTGCCAGCAGCCAATCCGGGACTAGCACAGATACGCAGTATTTT. This translates into CASSQSGTSTDTQYF.

This clone was counted a few times. The J gene is TRBJ2-2, the V gene TRBV10-2; 10 nucleotides align to TRBD2. V shed 5 bases and J 6 bases; nucleotides not matched to a gene: 6. Per germline, CDR1 WSHSY and CDR2 SAAADI. The CDR3 is 15 amino acids. The CDR3, as DNA: TGCGCCAGCAGTCTACTAGCGGGGCCACCCGGGGAGCTGTTTTTT. It specifies CASSLLAGPPGELFF.

This clone has a single count. The V call is TRBV2, the J call TRBJ1-3, with 8 nucleotides matching TRBD1. The germline V gene has CDR1 SNHLY and CDR2 FYNNEI. The junction had 4 bases not matched to a gene; V was cut back by 7 bases and J by 2 bases. CDR3 length: 14 residues. CDR3 residues: CASTVDRAGNTIYF. The CDR3 DNA reads as TGTGCCAGCACCGTGGACAGGGCTGGAAACACCATATATTTT.

The gene calls are TRBV3-1 (or the pseudogene TRBV3-2) and TRBJ1-4; D uncertain. V was clipped by 4 bases and J by 8 bases, with 17 bases between them. CDR3 size: 15 residues. CDR1 is LGHDT and CDR2 is YNNKEL in the germline V gene (reference sequence). The CDR3 DNA sequence: TGTGCCAGCAGCCTGACGGCGCGGAGGGAAGAAAAACTGTTTTTT. The encoded protein is CASSLTARREEKLFF.

As DNA, the CDR3 is TGTGCCAGCTCACAGAACCGGGGGAGAGTGGAGACCCAGTACTTC. Translated: CASSQNRGRVETQYF. The chain joins TRBV18 to TRBJ2-5; a possible D gene is TRBD2 (6 bases). Germline loops: CDR1 KGHSH, CDR2 LQKENI. Trimming cost V 4 bases and J 5 bases, with 17 bases left between them. The length of the CDR3 is 15 residues.

The J gene is TRBJ2-7, the V gene TRBV12-5; weak D call: TRBD1 (6 bases). Germline V gene sequence: CDR1 LGHNT, CDR2 FRNRAP. The CDR3 contains 13 residues. V lost 5 bases and J lost 2, with 10 bases in between. CDR3 region: CASGPGQAYEQYF. The CDR3 bases are TGTGCTAGTGGTCCGGGACAAGCCTACGAGCAGTACTTC. The full variable domain, in which reference TRBV12-5 and TRBJ2-7 provide the parts outside the CDR3, is DARVTQTPRHKVTEMGQEVTMRCQPILGHNTVFWYRQTMMQGLELLAYFRNRAPLDDSGMPKDRFSAEMPDATLATLKIQPSEPRDSAVYFCASGPGQAYEQYFGPGTRLTVT.

This chain joins TRBV6-5 and TRBJ1-2; D gene unclear. V was pared by 9 bases and J by 4 bases, with 9 bases between. The CDR3 consists of 11 residues. The germline V gene has CDR1 MNHEY and CDR2 SVGAGI. The CDR3 DNA reads TGTGCCAGTTCCCGGGGCTATGGCTACACCTTC. Translated, it gives CASSRGYGYTF.

The rearrangement joins TRBV11-2 to TRBJ1-4; TRBD1 matches at 7 bases. CDR1 is SGHAT, CDR2 FQNNGV, per germline. The CDR3 spans 14 residues. J gave up 7 bases and V 5 bases, and 7 bases lay outside the gene matches. CDR3 bases: TGTGCCAGCAGCCAGGGACAGATTAGTGAAAAACTGTTTTTT. As protein: CASSQGQISEKLFF.